This T cell receptor beta chain stems from a study of glioma-infiltrating T cells. Regarding the study as a whole: Gliomas, especially low-grade, showed above-expected tissue-blood divergence; non-neoplastic patients showed below. Only very few CDR3 sequences appeared in both tissue and blood.

TCR alpha and beta CDR3 regions were amplified from RNA using iRepertoire nested multiplex PCR. TCRdb re-analysed the multiplex PCR reads in MiXCR, keeping a single row per CDR3 protein. The table has roughly 100,000 distinct CDR3 sequences, 25% to 35% seen once. The V end was cut by 4 bases, the J end by 9 bases, with 13 bases between. Germline V lookup: CDR1 SNHLY, CDR2 FYNNEI. The CDR3 is made up of 13 amino acids. Turning to this clonotype: The antigen remains unidentified.

The V call is TRBV2, the J call TRBJ2-1; D tentatively reads TRBD1 or TRBD2 (5 bases each). This TCR derives from a human donor with low-grade glioma or glioblastoma, undergoing nonglioma brain surgery, or in good health (not recorded which). The sample taken for sequencing was glioma tissue, nonneoplastic brain tissue, or PBMCs (not recorded which). CDR3 amino acids: CASSGAVGTEQFF. CDR3 nucleotides: TGTGCCAGCAGTGGCGCGGTGGGGACTGAGCAGTTCTTC.